The 21 T cell receptor beta chains below were found in one sample sequenced in a study of T cells in women clearing cervical HPV infection (dated by TCRdb to between 2018 and 2020). Libraries were made using the immunoSEQ multiplex PCR assay. TCRdb took over this immuneACCESS table, retaining in-frame rearrangements with V and J assigned. Such tables are incomplete; in checked studies, under half of the missing clones stem from an unresolved V gene, and the remainder is unexplained. The sample's clone listing holds about 30,000 clones. Roughly 3.4% of the sample belongs to the ten largest clones. Input material: blood buffy coat. These TCRs come from a woman aged 18 to 75 with a cervical HPV16 infection that either progressed to CIN3+ or cleared (not recorded which).

On this clone itself: The CDR3 is cut off 3 residues early in the read; its end comes from the germline J gene. The chain is built from TRBV2 and TRBJ2-3; TRBD1 matches at 12 bases. The CDR3 extends over 16 amino acids. V shed 9 bases, J shed 3 bases, and the junction held 10 bases outside the gene matches. The germline V gene has CDR1 SNHLY and CDR2 FYNNEI. This CDR3 is CASRREGQGATDTQYF. The CDR3 DNA, read in part, is TGTGCCAGTCGAAGAGAGGGACAGGGGGCGACAGATACG.

Note on this clone: The DNA ends 3 residues before the CDR3 does, and the rest of the CDR3 is filled in from the germline J gene. J is TRBJ2-7 and V is TRBV7-2; 7 bases map to TRBD2. V lost 10 bases to trimming and J lost 0 bases; unmatched junction nucleotides: 3. There are 12 residues in the CDR3. The germline CDR1 and CDR2 sequences are SGHTA and FQGNSA. This chain's CDR3 is CATSGNSYEQYF. Partial CDR3 DNA: TGTGCCACAAGCGGGAACTCCTACGAG.

Worth noting for this clone: The DNA ends 3 residues before the CDR3 does, and the rest of the CDR3 is filled in from the germline J gene. V is TRBV20-1 and J is TRBJ2-7, with a tentative D call TRBD2 (6 bases). Germline V lookup: CDR1 DFQATT, CDR2 SNEGSKA (reference sequence). CDR3 length: 16 amino acids. The germline V and J ends were trimmed by 0 bases and 5 bases, with 20 bases remaining between them. CDR3 in amino acids: CSARDGVAVQGHEQYF. The CDR3 bases that were read are TGCAGTGCTAGAGATGGGGTAGCGGTCCAAGGCCACGAG.

About this clone itself: Read coverage stops 3 residues before the CDR3 terminus; the germline J gene supplies the remainder. The chain carries TRBV19 and TRBJ2-2; D perhaps matches TRBD1 (5 bases). The V end was cut by 5 bases, the J end by 4 bases, with 8 bases between. Germline values: CDR1 LNHDA, CDR2 SQIVND (reference sequence). The CDR3 extends over 13 amino acids. The CDR3 bases that were read are TGTGCCAGTAGTCAAGGGGTCACCGGGGAG. Amino acid sequence: CASSQGVTGE. In full, the CDR3 is CASSQGVTGELFF.

As regards this clone: The observed sequence ends 3 residues before the CDR3 terminus, with the missing tail filled in from the germline J gene. The chain couples TRBV19 to TRBJ2-1, with TRBD2 matching over 11 bases. With V trimmed by 5 bases and J by 6 bases, 15 bases remained unmatched. Germline assignment: CDR1 LNHDA and CDR2 SQIVND (reference sequence). The CDR3 consists of 18 residues. The covered CDR3 bases are TGTGCCAGTAGTCCCATTCCATTACTAGCGGGAGTTCTCAATGAG. The encoded protein is CASSPIPLLAGVLNE. The full CDR3 protein reads CASSPIPLLAGVLNEQFF.

Of note for this clone: The read terminates 3 residues ahead of where the CDR3 ends, so the germline J gene completes it. V is TRBV19 and J is TRBJ1-5; 7 bases match TRBD1. After removal of 4 bases from V and 4 bases from J, the junction contained 10 bases not matched to a gene. The CDR3 covers 16 residues. Germline V lookup: CDR1 LNHDA, CDR2 SQIVND (reference sequence). This CDR3 reads CASSSLTGVGNQPQHF. The sequenced part of the CDR3 DNA is TGTGCCAGTAGTAGCCTCACAGGGGTAGGAAATCAGCCC.

About this clone itself: The sequenced fragment ends 3 residues before the CDR3 boundary, so the rest is inferred from the germline J gene. This chain joins TRBV6-2 or TRBV6-3 and TRBJ2-7, with TRBD2 matching 9 bases. The CDR3 spans 14 residues. CDR1 and CDR2 from the germline V gene are MNHEY and SVGEGT. Trimming cost V 7 bases and J 1 base; bases outside gene matches: 5. CDR3 DNA, as far as it was read: TGTGCCAGCAAGGGCGGGAGGGCGTCCTACGAG. It translates to CASKGGRASYE. The full CDR3 is CASKGGRASYEQYF.

Details on this clone: Read data end 3 residues before the CDR3 end; the end is taken from the germline J gene. This sequence joins TRBV5-1 and TRBJ2-5; D possibly corresponds to TRBD2 (5 bases). The germline gives CDR1 SGHRS, CDR2 YFSETQ. V gave up 0 bases and J gave up 5 bases, with 8 bases separating them. The CDR3 runs 13 residues. The CDR3 loop reads CASSLALGETQYF. CDR3 DNA, as far as it was read: TGCGCCAGCAGCTTGGCACTAGGGGAGACC.

Partial CDR3 DNA: TGTGCCTGGAGTGTAAGGTGGGCCTCACCC. Protein: CAWSVRWASP. From start to end, the CDR3 is CAWSVRWASPLHF. The chain joins TRBV30 to TRBJ1-6; no firm D call. The read is 3 residues too short to cover the CDR3 end, so that end is filled in from the germline J gene. Germline V lookup: CDR1 GTSNPN, CDR2 SVGIG (reference sequence). The CDR3 extends over 13 amino acids. Trimming stripped 0 bases from V and 10 bases from J, with 10 bases between.

On this clone: The read comes to an end 3 residues before the CDR3 does, leaving the germline J gene to fill in the end. The J gene is TRBJ2-5, the V gene TRBV2, with 8 bases lining up with TRBD2. In germline, CDR1 is SNHLY, CDR2 FYNNEI. The CDR3 is 14 amino acids. J gave up 7 bases and V 6 bases, and 10 bases lay outside the gene matches. The CDR3 spells CASRRLARAGTQYF. The sequenced part of the CDR3 DNA is TGTGCCAGCAGGCGACTAGCGAGAGCGGGGACC.

Points on this clone: Sequencing ends 3 residues short of the CDR3 end; the germline J gene provides the rest. The chain carries TRBV30 and TRBJ2-2, with D tentatively TRBD2 (6 bases). Trimming removed 4 bases at V and 4 bases at J, with 13 bases between. The CDR3 sequence is 14 residues long. Germline V lookup: CDR1 GTSNPN, CDR2 SVGIG (reference sequence). The sequenced part of the CDR3 DNA is TGTGCCTGGACACGGATGGGACTCACCGGGGAG. Translating it yields CAWTRMGLTGE. The CDR3 in full is CAWTRMGLTGELFF.

On this clone itself: The read is 3 residues too short to cover the CDR3 end, so that end is filled in from the germline J gene. The J gene is TRBJ1-1, the V gene TRBV19, with 9 bases lining up with TRBD1. Germline CDR1 is LNHDA and CDR2 is SQIVND (reference sequence). The CDR3 spans 14 residues. CDR3 loop: CASSRGQGSFKAFF. The CDR3 DNA, read in part, is TGTGCCAGTAGTAGGGGACAGGGCTCATTTAAA.

In the case of this clone: The read terminates 3 residues before the CDR3 end, so the remaining end is supplied by the germline J gene. This chain connects TRBV5-1 to TRBJ2-7, with 8 bases matching TRBD1. Per the germline V gene, CDR1 is SGHRS and CDR2 is YFSETQ. The CDR3 extends over 14 amino acids. V was clipped by 0 bases and J by 6 bases; unmatched bases: 5. CDR3 loop: CASSLEDRVTEQYF. The CDR3 DNA, read in part, is TGCGCCAGCAGCTTGGAGGACAGGGTCACCGAG.

To note about this clone: The read halts 3 residues ahead of the CDR3 end, with the missing end drawn from the germline J gene. The V call is TRBV19, the J call TRBJ1-5, with D possibly matching TRBD1 (6 bases). Germline-derived CDR1 and CDR2 are LNHDA and SQIVND (reference sequence). The CDR3 sequence is 16 residues long. Trimming left V 5 bases short and J 0 bases short, with 14 bases between. CDR3 bases read: TGTGCCAGTAGTGCACGGACAGTCTATAGCAATCAGCCC. It is translated as CASSARTVYSNQP. The entire CDR3 protein reads CASSARTVYSNQPQHF.

Remarks on this clone: The DNA ends 3 residues before the CDR3 does, and the rest of the CDR3 is filled in from the germline J gene. The gene calls are TRBV20-1 and TRBJ1-4; D not resolved. The CDR3 length is 13 residues. V dropped 3 bases and J dropped 4 bases, with 9 bases sitting between them. CDR1 is DFQATT and CDR2 is SNEGSKA in the germline V gene (reference sequence). The CDR3 DNA, read in part, is TGCAGTGCTAGTAGCCAGCATAATGAAAAA. This sequence encodes CSASSQHNEK. The CDR3 reads in full as CSASSQHNEKLFF.

Concerning this clone itself: The read finishes 3 residues shy of the CDR3 end, and the germline J gene is used to complete it. The chain links TRBV2 to TRBJ2-1; D is uncertain. Germline V gene sequence: CDR1 SNHLY, CDR2 FYNNEI. The CDR3 spans 13 residues. With 4 bases removed from V and 1 base from J, the gap between germline ends came to 5 bases. The part of the CDR3 DNA that was read is TGTGCCAGCAGTGTCGGGTCCTACAATGAG. It yields the protein CASSVGSYNE. The complete CDR3 reads CASSVGSYNEQFF.

Concerning this clone itself: The read finishes 3 residues shy of the CDR3 end, and the germline J gene is used to complete it. V usage is TRBV7-2 and J usage is TRBJ2-7; 9 nucleotides align to TRBD1. Germline trimming cut 3 bases from V and 4 bases from J; bases unmatched to any gene: 4. Germline values: CDR1 SGHTA, CDR2 FQGNSA. This CDR3 is built from 14 residues. Partial CDR3 DNA: TGTGCCAGCAGCTTGGGGACAGGGCTGTACGAG. It translates to CASSLGTGLYE. The full CDR3 protein reads CASSLGTGLYEQYF.

A remark on this clone: The read ends 3 residues shy of where the CDR3 ends; the end is completed using the germline J gene. This chain links TRBV19 with TRBJ1-2, with TRBD1 as a possible D gene (6 bases). V gave up 6 bases and J gave up 4 bases, with 9 bases separating them. The CDR3 sequence is 12 residues long. Looked up from germline, CDR1 is LNHDA and CDR2 is SQIVND (reference sequence). The CDR3 bases that were read are TGTGCCAGTAGAAGGGACATCTATGGC. Amino acids: CASRRDIYG. The CDR3 as a whole reads CASRRDIYGYTF.

Details on this clone: The sequence runs out 3 residues before the end of the CDR3; the remainder is reconstructed from the germline J gene. V gene TRBV7-6 combines with J gene TRBJ1-1; D gene uncertain. There are 14 residues in the CDR3. Trimming stripped 6 bases from V and 1 base from J, with 12 bases between. Germline CDR1 and CDR2: SGHVS and FNYEAQ. The CDR3 DNA, read in part, is TGTGCCAGCAGTGCCCGAGTGGCGAACACTGAA. It is translated as CASSARVANTE. The whole CDR3 sequence reads CASSARVANTEAFF.

Worth noting for this clone: The read ends 3 residues before the CDR3 terminus; that terminus is restored from the germline J gene. The chain recombines TRBV4-1 with TRBJ2-5; D is uncertain. The V end lost 3 bases, the J end lost 5 bases, and 10 bases lay between the germline ends. Germline V gene lookup returns CDR1 MGHRA and CDR2 YSYEKL. The CDR3 runs 13 residues. CDR3 sequence: CASSQAATETQYF. The part of the CDR3 DNA that was read is TGCGCCAGCAGCCAGGCGGCGACGGAGACC.

In regard to this clone: The read ends 3 residues before the CDR3 terminus; that terminus is restored from the germline J gene. The chain couples TRBV30 to TRBJ1-1; D gene unclear. The germline CDR1 and CDR2 sequences are GTSNPN and SVGIG (reference sequence). The CDR3 has 11 amino acids. V was trimmed by 2 bases and J by 3 bases, leaving 4 bases between them. The part of the CDR3 DNA that was read is TGTGCCTGGAGTAGGGACACTGAA. It translates to CAWSRDTE. The entire CDR3 sequence reads CAWSRDTEAFF.